Detailed here is one T cell receptor (beta chain). The data were obtained in a study of blood T cell repertoires in COVID-19. For the study at large: The analysed material was cDNA or gDNA that came from T cells, B-cell-depleted T cells, or PBMCs.

Clinical history reported by participants formed the basis on which cohorts were assigned. TCRdb's copy holds only in-frame clones and misses some; the assay was immunoSEQ multiplex PCR. The sample shows under 250,000 clones, 88% of them seen only once. The CDR3 contains 15 residues. The germline gives CDR1 MNHEY, CDR2 SVGAGI. The V and J ends lost 2 bases and 2 bases, in that order; junction bases with no gene match: 3. The gene calls are TRBV6-5 and TRBJ1-3; TRBD1 matches at 7 bases. The sequencing sample was made of PBMCs or T cells enriched from blood (not recorded which). The clonotype originates from a middle-aged woman who had been exposed to COVID-19. CDR3 coding DNA: TGTGCCAGCAGTTACCAAGGGACAGCTGGAAACACCATATATTTT. This codes for CASSYQGTAGNTIYF.